These T cell receptor beta chains were read from a single sample in a study of immune evolution from preneoplasia to lung adenocarcinoma. Profiling relied on immunoSEQ multiplex PCR, and the TCRdb table lists in-frame clones only, not all of them. The table lists some 8,200 clones, roughly 79% of them singletons. Sequencing was carried out using FFPE adjacent normal lung tissue. The receptors were gathered from a person aged 55-85 years with lung adenocarcinoma. Each CDR3 is given with its conserved first and last residue. D genes are given only for firm matches.

j_call,d_call,v_call,cdr3_aa
TRBJ1-2,TRBD1,TRBV11-1,CASSERQGASGYTF
TRBJ2-5,.,TRBV5-1,CATRGEETQYF
TRBJ2-1,TRBD2,TRBV6-6,CASSRSGGAANEQFF
TRBJ1-4,.,TRBV6-1,CASRGDMSVEKLFF
TRBJ1-1,.,TRBV11-2,CASSHGWEAFF
TRBJ2-2,.,TRBV5-1,CASSIGNYVGTGELFF
TRBJ1-3,.,TRBV27,CASSSQTTKPGNTIYF
TRBJ2-7,.,TRBV18,CASSLDSREQYF
TRBJ1-6,.,TRBV7-3,CASSLVLNSPLHF
TRBJ1-1,.,TRBV30,CAWRRGGAEKTEAFF
TRBJ2-5,TRBD2,TRBV5-1,CASSLAPGLAGYQETQYF
TRBJ2-7,.,TRBV11-2,CASRDSGRSSYEQYF
TRBJ2-3,.,TRBV5-8,CASTFGQPTDTQYF
TRBJ2-2,.,TRBV7-3,CASADSSGTGELFF
TRBJ2-1,.,TRBV30,CAWSRLIDEQFF
TRBJ1-5,TRBD1,TRBV7-6,CASSLEPQGARGQPQHF
TRBJ1-1,TRBD1,TRBV6-1,CASSLTGMNTEAFF
TRBJ1-5,TRBD1,TRBV18,CASSPEDRGLVNQPQHF
TRBJ1-5,.,TRBV9,CASSAEGRVNQPQHF
TRBJ2-1,TRBD2,TRBV7-3,CASSSRPTSGSYNEQFF
TRBJ2-7,.,TRBV4-2,CASSQPPGAGIPYEQYF
TRBJ1-1,.,TRBV27,CASSFQGAPTEAFF
TRBJ2-5,TRBD2,TRBV7-9,CASSSPRRLAGRQETQYF
TRBJ2-5,TRBD2,TRBV11-2,CASSSYSGGIGETQYF
TRBJ1-2,TRBD1,TRBV28,CASRTGTGGVWRVGYTF
TRBJ2-3,TRBD2,TRBV30,CAWTLAGADTQYF
TRBJ2-1,TRBD2,TRBV27,CASSFSSGRAPYEQFF
TRBJ1-1,.,TRBV4-1,CASSQGFGWAASGTEAFF
TRBJ2-3,.,TRBV19,CASSGLLVYTDTQYF
TRBJ2-3,.,TRBV29-1,CSARSDTQYF
TRBJ1-2,.,TRBV4-2,CASSHTPGNSYYGYTF
TRBJ2-5,.,TRBV6-1,CASSDTPRQETQYF
TRBJ2-7,TRBD1,TRBV5-1,CASKDRAISYEQYF
TRBJ1-2,.,TRBV28,CASSLEFANYGYTF
TRBJ1-1,TRBD1,TRBV11-3,CASSLQGAGGAFF
TRBJ2-1,.,TRBV6-6,CASSLGRRWNEQFF
TRBJ2-1,.,TRBV11-1,CASSLAGVSSYNEQFF
TRBJ2-2,.,TRBV5-1,CASSLMGGPTGELFF
TRBJ1-5,.,TRBV28,CASKSLHQPQHF
TRBJ2-5,.,TRBV9,CASSVRGTETQYF
TRBJ1-6,.,TRBV18,CASSRSERALDSPLHF
TRBJ2-7,.,TRBV5-6,CASSLGEWEQYF
TRBJ1-4,TRBD1,TRBV7-9,CASSSQGASEKLFF
TRBJ1-2,TRBD1,TRBV19,CASSISFGTGVYGYTF
TRBJ2-7,.,TRBV19,CASSIAGTRSYEQYF
TRBJ2-7,TRBD2,TRBV19,CASRGTSGSFYEQYF
TRBJ1-5,.,TRBV2,CASSEGRQALSNQPQHF